Below are 17 T cell receptor beta chains sequenced from a single sample in a study of cytomegalovirus exposure and HLA in healthy donors. The PCR ran on 60 Vbeta and 13 Jbeta primers. Assay used: immunoSEQ multiplex PCR; TCRdb lists only in-frame clones, some missing. The clone table shows roughly 39,000 clones, with the ten largest holding approximately 2.9%. Material: PBMCs. The receptors were gathered from a woman in her 30s in good health and CMV-seropositive.

The chain employs TRBV25-1 and TRBJ1-2; unclear D gene. This CDR3 comprises 12 residues. The V and J ends lost 3 bases and 8 bases respectively, with 10 bases between them. The germline gives CDR1 MGHDK, CDR2 SYGVNS. The CDR3: CASSDPGLGYTF. Here the CDR3 DNA reads TGTGCCAGCAGTGATCCGGGTCTGGGCTACACCTTC.

The J gene is TRBJ2-7, the V gene TRBV11-1, with TRBD2 identical over 11 bases. Trimming took 0 bases from V and 5 from J; bases not matched to a gene: 3. The CDR3 is made up of 15 amino acids. Germline V gives CDR1 SGHAT, CDR2 FQDESV (reference sequence). The CDR3 DNA sequence: TGTGCCAGCAGCTTAGCCCCTAGCGGGGGGCACGAGCAGTACTTC. It translates to CASSLAPSGGHEQYF.

The chain is built from TRBV5-1 and TRBJ2-5; weak D call: TRBD1 (6 bases). This CDR3 has 14 residues. Germline V gives CDR1 SGHRS, CDR2 YFSETQ. V shed 3 bases and J shed 1 base, with 10 bases lying between them. The CDR3 is CASSSGTLQETQYF. In DNA, the CDR3 is TGCGCCAGCAGCTCCGGGACACTCCAAGAGACCCAGTACTTC. Filled out from reference TRBV5-1 and TRBJ2-5, the complete variable domain reads KAGVTQTPRYLIKTRGQQVTLSCSPISGHRSVSWYQQTPGQGLQFLFEYFSETQRNKGNFPGRFSGRQFSNSRSEMNVSTLELGDSALYLCASSSGTLQETQYFGPGTRLLVL.

This rearrangement joins TRBV15 to TRBJ2-7; TRBD1 is a possible D gene (5 bases). CDR3 length equals 13 residues. The V gene's germline CDR1 is LNHNV and CDR2 YYDKDF (reference sequence). Trimming stripped 5 bases from V and 5 bases from J, with 13 bases between. CDR3 amino acids: CATSGHGINEQYF. The CDR3 DNA sequence: TGTGCCACCAGCGGACACGGTATTAACGAGCAGTACTTC.

This chain connects TRBV7-8 to TRBJ2-1; 10 positions match TRBD2. V was clipped by 7 bases and J by 7 bases; unmatched bases: 10. The CDR3 runs to 15 residues. In germline, CDR1 is SGHVS, CDR2 FQNEAQ. The CDR3 reads CASTKSGGASNEQFF. CDR3 DNA sequence: TGTGCCAGCACCAAAAGCGGGGGGGCCTCAAATGAGCAGTTCTTC.

This clone is classed as medium-sized by frequency. The rearrangement uses TRBV5-4 and TRBJ1-1; 7 bases match TRBD1. The CDR3 totals 14 residues. Germline V gene lookup returns CDR1 SGHNT and CDR2 YYREEE (reference sequence). The ends lost 0 bases at V and 5 bases at J; junction bases unmatched: 4. The CDR3 nucleotides read TGTGCCAGCAGCTTGGAACAGGGGTTTACTGAAGCTTTCTTT. Translating gives CASSLEQGFTEAFF. Full variable domain (outside the CDR3, taken from reference TRBV5-4 and TRBJ1-1): ETGVTQSPTHLIKTRGQQVTLRCSSQSGHNTVSWYQQALGQGPQFIFQYYREEENGRGNFPPRFSGLQFPNYSSELNVNALELDDSALYLCASSLEQGFTEAFFGQGTRLTVV.

The CDR3 bases are TGCGCCAGCAGCCAAGATCTAGGACACTTGGGCAATCAGCCCCAGCATTTT. Its protein product is CASSQDLGHLGNQPQHF. The rearrangement uses TRBV4-1 and TRBJ1-5; D is perhaps TRBD1 (5 bases). V was trimmed by 0 bases and J by 2 bases, leaving 14 bases between them. Looked up from germline, CDR1 is MGHRA and CDR2 is YSYEKL. The CDR3 is made up of 17 amino acids.

The chain couples TRBV14 to TRBJ1-2, with D possibly TRBD1 on 5 matching bases. Germline CDR1 is SGHDN and CDR2 is FVKESK. The ends were cut back, 2 bases at V and 0 bases at J, with 10 bases in the middle. The CDR3 has 15 residues. In nucleotides, the CDR3 is TGTGCCAGCAGCCAACCGTCCAGGGCTAACTATGGCTACACCTTC. Amino acid sequence: CASSQPSRANYGYTF.

This rearrangement joins TRBV5-8 to TRBJ2-5, with a tentative D call TRBD1 (6 bases). From germline, CDR1 is SGHTS and CDR2 YDEGEE. V dropped 7 bases and J dropped 3 bases, with 13 bases sitting between them. The CDR3 contains 13 residues. The CDR3 spells CASGRDIKETQYF. CDR3 coding DNA: TGTGCCAGCGGCAGGGACATTAAAGAGACCCAGTACTTC.

The rearrangement joins TRBV7-2 to TRBJ1-5; 10 nucleotides line up with TRBD1. Trimming took 2 bases from V and 6 from J; bases not matched to a gene: 7. The CDR3 totals 16 residues. CDR1 and CDR2 from the germline V gene are SGHTA and FQGNSA. The chain's CDR3 is CASSLKVRDRGQPQHF. As DNA, the CDR3 is TGTGCCAGCAGCTTAAAGGTCAGGGACAGGGGTCAGCCCCAGCATTTT.

The rearrangement uses TRBV6-1 and TRBJ1-1, with D possibly being TRBD1 (5 bases). V gave up 4 bases and J gave up 6 bases, with 24 bases separating them. CDR3 length: 17 residues. CDR1 MNHNS and CDR2 SASEGT come from the germline V gene. CDR3 sequence: CASSGFVGGVSLSEAFF. The CDR3 region has the DNA TGTGCCAGCAGTGGATTCGTCGGGGGGGTCTCGTTGTCTGAAGCTTTCTTT.

The J gene is TRBJ1-2, the V gene TRBV2, with 7 bases matching TRBD1. From germline, CDR1 is SNHLY and CDR2 FYNNEI. The CDR3 covers 13 residues. V lost 5 bases to trimming and J lost 7 bases; unmatched junction nucleotides: 7. In DNA form, the CDR3 reads TGTGCCAGCAGTAATCAGGGGGTCGCTGGCTACACCTTC. Its protein is CASSNQGVAGYTF.

V usage is TRBV29-1 and J usage is TRBJ1-2; a weak D match, TRBD1 (5 bases). This CDR3 is built from 15 residues. V gave up 3 bases and J gave up 6 bases, with 20 bases separating them. From germline, CDR1 is SQVTM and CDR2 ANQGSEA. Here the CDR3 DNA reads TGCAGCGTTGATCAGGGACTAACCGATGTGAATGGCTACACCTTC. This sequence encodes CSVDQGLTDVNGYTF.

The chain recombines TRBV7-2 with TRBJ2-7, with 9 nucleotides matching TRBD1. V gave up 3 bases and J gave up 6 bases; unmatched junction bases: 6. Germline V gives CDR1 SGHTA, CDR2 FQGNSA. This CDR3 contains 14 residues. The CDR3 here is CASSFKTGGGEQYF. CDR3 in DNA: TGTGCCAGCAGCTTTAAGACAGGGGGAGGCGAGCAGTACTTC.

V is TRBV5-1 and J is TRBJ1-4; D unresolved. The CDR3 totals 14 residues. Deletions cut 0 bases from V and 5 bases from J, with 8 bases between. Germline V lookup: CDR1 SGHRS, CDR2 YFSETQ. Here the CDR3 DNA reads TGCGCCAGCAGCTTGGAATGGCCGAATGAAAAACTGTTTTTT. It yields the protein CASSLEWPNEKLFF. Full variable domain (remainder filled in from reference TRBV5-1 and TRBJ1-4): KAGVTQTPRYLIKTRGQQVTLSCSPISGHRSVSWYQQTPGQGLQFLFEYFSETQRNKGNFPGRFSGRQFSNSRSEMNVSTLELGDSALYLCASSLEWPNEKLFFGSGTQLSVL.

The chain employs TRBV30 and TRBJ1-1, with 7 bases that match TRBD1. V lost 7 bases, J lost 2 bases, and 7 bases stayed unmatched. The CDR3 totals 13 residues. Germline V gene lookup returns CDR1 GTSNPN and CDR2 SVGIG (reference sequence). CDR3 sequence reads: CAFGRGVNTEAFF. The DNA of the CDR3 is TGTGCCTTCGGCAGGGGGGTTAACACTGAAGCTTTCTTT.

This chain joins TRBV7-9 and TRBJ1-2, with 8 bases matching TRBD1. CDR1 is SEHNR, CDR2 FQNEAQ, per germline (reference sequence). This CDR3 spans 18 amino acids. V lost 5 bases and J lost 8; bases outside the gene matches: 22. The CDR3 region is CASSPLTSRTGRFYGYTF. The CDR3 DNA reads as TGTGCCAGCAGCCCCCTCACTTCGAGGACAGGGCGATTCTACGGCTACACCTTC.